This record concerns one TCR beta chain sequence. The antigen remains unidentified. These data belong to a study of T cell responses to AZD1222 COVID-19 vaccine. Study-wide findings and caveats: No repertoire was sampled before or during the peak T cell response, only after it. Receipt of two AZD1222 doses was followed by a rise in Spike-specific TCR breadth and depth. Most donors were white British and more were female, and clonal diversity was possibly underestimated.

Only in-frame clones appear in the TCRdb table, and some are missing; sequencing was by immunoSEQ multiplex PCR. The table records over 200,000 clones, 90% to 95% of them present only once. Material: peripheral blood, obtained 28 days after the second dose of the MenACWY control vaccine. The receptor was derived from an adult who received the MenACWY meningococcal vaccine as a control.

CDR3 coding DNA: TGTGCCAGCAGCTTGGCTGGACCGGGTTCTGGAAACACCATATATTTT. Translating gives CASSLAGPGSGNTIYF. This chain connects TRBV5-4 to TRBJ1-3; no reliable D call. This CDR3 comprises 16 residues. Trimming shortened V by 0 bases and J by 1 base, and 11 bases separated the two germline ends. CDR1 is SGHNT and CDR2 is YYREEE in the germline V gene (reference sequence).